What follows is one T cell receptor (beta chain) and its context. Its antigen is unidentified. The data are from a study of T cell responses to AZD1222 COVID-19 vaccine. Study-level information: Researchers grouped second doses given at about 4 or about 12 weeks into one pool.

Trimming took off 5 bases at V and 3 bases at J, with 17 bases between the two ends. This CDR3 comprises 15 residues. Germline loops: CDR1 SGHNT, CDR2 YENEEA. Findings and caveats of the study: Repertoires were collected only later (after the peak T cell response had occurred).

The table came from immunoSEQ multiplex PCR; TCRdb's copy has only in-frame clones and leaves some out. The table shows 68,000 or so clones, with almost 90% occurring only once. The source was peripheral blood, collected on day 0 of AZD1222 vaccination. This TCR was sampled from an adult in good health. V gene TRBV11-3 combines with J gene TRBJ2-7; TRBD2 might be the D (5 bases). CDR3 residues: CASSPGSPGYYEQYF. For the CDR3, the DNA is TGTGCCAGCAGCCCCGGCTCCCCGGGGTACTACGAGCAGTACTTC.